This T cell receptor (beta chain) was recorded in a study of CD8 T cells in Susac syndrome. The RNA, 0.5 to 1 ug, was put through reverse transcription using random hexamers. The CDR3 of TCR beta was amplified by immunoSEQ multiplex PCR across 54 Vbeta and 13 Jbeta. From the immunoSEQ multiplex PCR reads, TCRdb called clonotypes with MiXCR, one entry per CDR3 protein. The sample yields over 150,000 distinct CDR3 sequences, about 95% seen once. TCR beta sequencing covered blood CD8+ and CD4+ T cells. Negative isolation yielded the CD8+ and CD4+ T cells, while FACS enriched the TEMRA cells. Looked up from germline, CDR1 is SGHAT and CDR2 is FQNNGV. This CDR3 has 15 residues. With 5 bases removed from V and 4 bases from J, the gap between germline ends came to 15 bases.

This TCR derives from a human donor with multiple sclerosis. The gene calls are TRBV11-2 and TRBJ1-5, with a weak D call TRBD1 (5 bases). The sample consisted of CD4+ T cells from PBMCs. The CDR3 DNA sequence: TGTGCCAGCAGCCTCAGGCGGGGGGTTAATCAGCCCCAGCATTTT. Translation: CASSLRRGVNQPQHF.